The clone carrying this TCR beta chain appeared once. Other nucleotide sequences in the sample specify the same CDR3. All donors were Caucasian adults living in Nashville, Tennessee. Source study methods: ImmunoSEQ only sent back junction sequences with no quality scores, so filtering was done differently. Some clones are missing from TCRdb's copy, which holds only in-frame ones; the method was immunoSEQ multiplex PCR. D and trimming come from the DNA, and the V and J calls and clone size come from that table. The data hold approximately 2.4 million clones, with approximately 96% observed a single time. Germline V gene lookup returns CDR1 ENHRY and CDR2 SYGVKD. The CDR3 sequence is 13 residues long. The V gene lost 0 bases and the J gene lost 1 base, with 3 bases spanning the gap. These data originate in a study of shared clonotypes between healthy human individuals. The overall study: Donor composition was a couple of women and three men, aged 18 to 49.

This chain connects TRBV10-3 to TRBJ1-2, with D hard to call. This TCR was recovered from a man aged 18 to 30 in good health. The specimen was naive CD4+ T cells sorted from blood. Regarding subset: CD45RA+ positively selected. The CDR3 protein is CAISESINYGYTF. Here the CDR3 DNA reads TGTGCCATCAGTGAGTCGATTAACTATGGCTACACCTTC.